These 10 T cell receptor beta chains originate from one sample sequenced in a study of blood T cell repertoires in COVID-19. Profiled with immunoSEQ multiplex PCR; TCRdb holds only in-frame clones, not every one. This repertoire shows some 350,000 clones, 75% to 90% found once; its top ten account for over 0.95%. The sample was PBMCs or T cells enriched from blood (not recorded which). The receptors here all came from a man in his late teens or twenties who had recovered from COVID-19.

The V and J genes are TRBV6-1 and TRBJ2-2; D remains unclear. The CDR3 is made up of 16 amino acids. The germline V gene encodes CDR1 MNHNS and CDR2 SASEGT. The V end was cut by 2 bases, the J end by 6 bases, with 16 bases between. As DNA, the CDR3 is TGTGCCAGCAGTGAAATGAGGAGTGTCGTAGCCGGGGAGCTGTTTTTT. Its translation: CASSEMRSVVAGELFF.

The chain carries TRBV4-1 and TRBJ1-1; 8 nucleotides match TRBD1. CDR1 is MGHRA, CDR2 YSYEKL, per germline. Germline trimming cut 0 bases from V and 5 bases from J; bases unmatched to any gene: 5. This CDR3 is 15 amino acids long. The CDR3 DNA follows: TGCGCCAGCAGCCAAGAAGACAGGGGAGATACTGAAGCTTTCTTT. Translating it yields CASSQEDRGDTEAFF.

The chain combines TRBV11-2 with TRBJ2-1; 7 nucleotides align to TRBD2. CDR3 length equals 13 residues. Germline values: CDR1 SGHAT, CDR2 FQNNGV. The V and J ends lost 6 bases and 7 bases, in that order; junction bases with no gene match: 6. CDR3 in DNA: TGTGCCAGCAGAACACTAGCGATGAATGAGCAGTTCTTC. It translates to CASRTLAMNEQFF.

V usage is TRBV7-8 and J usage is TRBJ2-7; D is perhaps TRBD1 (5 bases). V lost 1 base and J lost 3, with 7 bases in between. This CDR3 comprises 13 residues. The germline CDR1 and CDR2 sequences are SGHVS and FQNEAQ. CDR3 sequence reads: CASSLGQRYEQYF. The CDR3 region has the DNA TGTGCCAGCAGCTTAGGACAGCGCTACGAGCAGTACTTC.

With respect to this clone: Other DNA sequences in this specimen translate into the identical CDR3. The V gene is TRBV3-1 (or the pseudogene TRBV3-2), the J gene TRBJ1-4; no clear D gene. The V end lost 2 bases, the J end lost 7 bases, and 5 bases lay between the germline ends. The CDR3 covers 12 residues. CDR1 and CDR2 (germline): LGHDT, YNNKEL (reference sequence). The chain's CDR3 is CASSQFREKLFF. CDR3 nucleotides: TGTGCCAGCAGCCAATTTCGTGAAAAACTGTTTTTT.

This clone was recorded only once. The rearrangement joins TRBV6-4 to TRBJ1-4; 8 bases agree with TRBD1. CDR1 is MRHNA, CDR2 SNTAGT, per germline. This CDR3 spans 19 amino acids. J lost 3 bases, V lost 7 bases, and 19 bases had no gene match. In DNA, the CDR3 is TGTGCCAGCATCTCCTCAGGGGGCTCACGATTTACCTCTAATGAAAAACTGTTTTTT. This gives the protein CASISSGGSRFTSNEKLFF.

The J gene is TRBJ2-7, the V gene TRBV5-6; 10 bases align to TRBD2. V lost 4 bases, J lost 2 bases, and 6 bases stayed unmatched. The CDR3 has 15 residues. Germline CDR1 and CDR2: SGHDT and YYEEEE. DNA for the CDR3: TGTGCCAGCAGCCTAAAGCGGGAGGGGACCTACGAGCAGTACTTC. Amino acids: CASSLKREGTYEQYF.

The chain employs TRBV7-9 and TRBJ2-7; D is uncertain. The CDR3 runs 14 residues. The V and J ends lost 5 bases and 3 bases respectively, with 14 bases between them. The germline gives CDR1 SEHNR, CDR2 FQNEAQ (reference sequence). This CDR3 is CASSQGELSYEQYF. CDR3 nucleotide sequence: TGTGCCAGCAGCCAAGGAGAATTGAGCTACGAGCAGTACTTC.

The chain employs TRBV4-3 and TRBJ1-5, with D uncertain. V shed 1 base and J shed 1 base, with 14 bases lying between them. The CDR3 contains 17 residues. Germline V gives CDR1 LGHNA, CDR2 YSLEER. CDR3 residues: CASSQVYPGTSNQPQHF. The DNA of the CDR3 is TGCGCCAGCAGCCAAGTCTATCCGGGAACGAGCAATCAGCCCCAGCATTTT.

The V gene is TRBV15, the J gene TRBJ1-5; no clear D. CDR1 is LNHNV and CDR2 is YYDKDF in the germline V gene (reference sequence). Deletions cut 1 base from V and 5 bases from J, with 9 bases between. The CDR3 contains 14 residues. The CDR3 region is CATSRVGGYQPQHF. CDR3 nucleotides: TGTGCCACCAGCAGAGTAGGCGGCTATCAGCCCCAGCATTTT.